These T cell receptor beta chains were read from a single sample in a study of T cells in localized non-small cell lung cancer. Repertoires were generated with immunoSEQ multiplex PCR, while TCRdb's copy carries only in-frame clones and drops some. The sample includes around 2,000 clones, about a fifth of them seen just once. This sample comprised normal lung tissue next to the tumor, obtained before any cancer treatment. Receptor source: a man aged 40 to 75 with stage I squamous cell lung carcinoma. The CDR3 runs from the conserved cysteine through the conserved F or W. The D gene is left open where the match is weak. Size values are once, few and many counts, or a class for expanded clones, and some rows have none.

J gene: TRBJ1-3
V gene: TRBV11-3
D gene: -
clone size: few
CDR3 DNA: TGTGCCAGCAGCTTAGAGATAGATTCCACTGGAAACACCATATATTTT
CDR3 protein: CASSLEIDSTGNTIYF

J gene: TRBJ2-3
V gene: TRBV11-3
D gene: TRBD1
clone size: -
CDR3 DNA: TGTGCCAGCAGCCCTGGACAGGGGGCGCACACAGATACGCAGTATTTT
CDR3 protein: CASSPGQGAHTDTQYF

J gene: TRBJ2-2
V gene: TRBV19
D gene: TRBD1
clone size: few
CDR3 DNA: TGTGCCAGTGGGGACAGGGGGCGGATCGGGGAGCTGTTTTTT
CDR3 protein: CASGDRGRIGELFF

J gene: TRBJ1-4
V gene: TRBV11-3
D gene: TRBD1
clone size: medium-sized
CDR3 DNA: TGTGCCAGCAGCCAATCGACAGGGGCGAGTAATGAAAAACTGTTTTTT
CDR3 protein: CASSQSTGASNEKLFF

J gene: TRBJ2-3
V gene: TRBV14
D gene: TRBD2
clone size: -
CDR3 DNA: TGTGCCAGCAGCCCCAGAGGTTGGGCGGGAGAGAGCACAGATACGCAGTATTTT
CDR3 protein: CASSPRGWAGESTDTQYF

J gene: TRBJ2-7
V gene: TRBV1
D gene: -
clone size: -
CDR3 DNA: TGCGCCAGCAGCCAAGAAGCAGGGGGCTACGAGCAGTACTTC
CDR3 protein: CASSQEAGGYEQYF

J gene: TRBJ2-5
V gene: TRBV4-1
D gene: TRBD1
clone size: -
CDR3 DNA: TGCGCCAGCAGCCAAGGGACAGGGGGCGAAGAGACCCAGTACTTC
CDR3 protein: CASSQGTGGEETQYF

J gene: TRBJ2-7
V gene: TRBV14
D gene: -
clone size: large
CDR3 DNA: TGTGCCAGCAGCCAAGATGGCTCGGCAGGGATATACGAGCAGTACTTC
CDR3 protein: CASSQDGSAGIYEQYF

J gene: TRBJ2-3
V gene: TRBV30
D gene: TRBD2
clone size: -
CDR3 DNA: TGTGCCCTTCCTAGCGGGAGCACAGATACGCAGTATTTT
CDR3 protein: CALPSGSTDTQYF

J gene: TRBJ1-5
V gene: TRBV6-8
D gene: -
clone size: few
CDR3 DNA: TGTGCCAGCAGTCGGACCGGGGTCAATCAGCCCCAGCATTTT
CDR3 protein: CASSRTGVNQPQHF

J gene: TRBJ2-3
V gene: TRBV11-3
D gene: TRBD2
clone size: -
CDR3 DNA: TGTGCCAGCAGCCCCCTAGGCGGGGGGTCAACAGATACGCAGTATTTT
CDR3 protein: CASSPLGGGSTDTQYF

J gene: TRBJ2-1
V gene: TRBV11-3
D gene: -
clone size: -
CDR3 DNA: TGTGCCAGCAGCTCCGGACACGGGGCAAATGAGCAGTTCTTC
CDR3 protein: CASSSGHGANEQFF

J gene: TRBJ2-7
V gene: TRBV30
D gene: -
clone size: -
CDR3 DNA: TGTGCCTGGAGTGCAGGGAGTGAGCAGTACTTC
CDR3 protein: CAWSAGSEQYF

J gene: TRBJ1-1
V gene: TRBV5-1
D gene: -
clone size: once
CDR3 DNA: TGCGCCAGCAGCTTGATCCCCTCGAACACTGAAGCTTTCTTT
CDR3 protein: CASSLIPSNTEAFF

J gene: TRBJ1-3
V gene: TRBV6-8
D gene: -
clone size: -
CDR3 DNA: TGTGCCAGCAGTATCCAGGGCCCTCCAGACACCATATATTTT
CDR3 protein: CASSIQGPPDTIYF

J gene: TRBJ2-1
V gene: TRBV11-3
D gene: TRBD1
clone size: -
CDR3 DNA: TGTGCCAGCAGCTTAATAGGCGGGGTCCCCACAGGGGGCTCCTACAATGAGCAGTTCTTC
CDR3 protein: CASSLIGGVPTGGSYNEQFF

J gene: TRBJ2-3
V gene: TRBV11-3
D gene: TRBD2
clone size: few
CDR3 DNA: TGTGCCAGCCAAGGCGTGGGAGCGGGGGGGCCTAACACGCAGTATTTT
CDR3 protein: CASQGVGAGGPNTQYF

J gene: TRBJ1-5
V gene: TRBV19
D gene: -
clone size: few
CDR3 DNA: TGTGCCAGTAGTATGCCCCAACACGGGCATCAGCCCCAGCATTTT
CDR3 protein: CASSMPQHGHQPQHF

J gene: TRBJ2-7
V gene: TRBV6-8
D gene: TRBD1
clone size: -
CDR3 DNA: TGTGCCAGCAGTCAGGACAGGGGTTTGCAGTACTTC
CDR3 protein: CASSQDRGLQYF

J gene: TRBJ2-3
V gene: TRBV6-8
D gene: TRBD2
clone size: few
CDR3 DNA: TGTGCCAGCAGTGAGTTATATGGCGGGGGGGCCGATAGAGATACGCAGTATTTT
CDR3 protein: CASSELYGGGADRDTQYF

J gene: TRBJ1-3
V gene: TRBV7-7
D gene: -
clone size: few
CDR3 DNA: TGTGCCAGCAGCTTACGACCGAGCTCTGGAAACACCATATATTTT
CDR3 protein: CASSLRPSSGNTIYF

J gene: TRBJ2-5
V gene: TRBV11-3
D gene: TRBD2
clone size: medium-sized
CDR3 DNA: TGTGCCAGCAGCACCCGCGGGACTAGCGGGGGGGAGACCCAGTACTTC
CDR3 protein: CASSTRGTSGGETQYF

J gene: TRBJ2-5
V gene: TRBV18
D gene: -
clone size: once
CDR3 DNA: TGTGCCAGCTCCCAACGGACGGCAGGGGGGGAGACCCAGTACTTC
CDR3 protein: CASSQRTAGGETQYF

J gene: TRBJ1-1
V gene: TRBV15
D gene: TRBD1
clone size: -
CDR3 DNA: TGTGCCACCAGCAGGTCTGGGGCACAGGGGGTTCTTGAAGCTTTCTTT
CDR3 protein: CATSRSGAQGVLEAFF

J gene: TRBJ1-5
V gene: TRBV11-3
D gene: -
clone size: medium-sized
CDR3 DNA: TGTGCCAGCAGCTTAGGCGCAGCCTCAAGCAATCAGCCCCAGCATTTT
CDR3 protein: CASSLGAASSNQPQHF

J gene: TRBJ2-5
V gene: TRBV6-8
D gene: TRBD1
clone size: large
CDR3 DNA: TGTGCCAGCAGTTACTCGGGACAGATACAAGAGACCCAGTACTTC
CDR3 protein: CASSYSGQIQETQYF

J gene: TRBJ2-1
V gene: TRBV9
D gene: -
clone size: -
CDR3 DNA: TGTGCCAGCAGCACCCTCAATGCCTACAATGAGCAGTTCTTC
CDR3 protein: CASSTLNAYNEQFF

J gene: TRBJ1-2
V gene: TRBV2
D gene: -
clone size: -
CDR3 DNA: TGTGCCAGCAGGTCTCCAGGGACCTACTATGGCTACACCTTC
CDR3 protein: CASRSPGTYYGYTF

J gene: TRBJ2-5
V gene: TRBV6-8
D gene: -
clone size: few
CDR3 DNA: TGTGCCAGCCGACTAGGGAAAGAGACCCAGTACTTC
CDR3 protein: CASRLGKETQYF

J gene: TRBJ2-7
V gene: TRBV28
D gene: TRBD1
clone size: -
CDR3 DNA: TGTGCCAGCAGTTACGGACAGGGCGGGACCTACGAGCAGTACTTC
CDR3 protein: CASSYGQGGTYEQYF

J gene: TRBJ1-2
V gene: TRBV11-3
D gene: -
clone size: few
CDR3 DNA: TGTGCCAGCAGCTCGAGACTAAACAGCGTCACTGATGGCTACACCTTC
CDR3 protein: CASSSRLNSVTDGYTF

J gene: TRBJ2-2
V gene: TRBV19
D gene: -
clone size: few
CDR3 DNA: TGTGCCAGCTTCAGGACGGGGAACACCGGGGAGCTGTTTTTT
CDR3 protein: CASFRTGNTGELFF

J gene: TRBJ2-1
V gene: TRBV11-3
D gene: TRBD2
clone size: medium-sized
CDR3 DNA: TGTGCCAGCAGCTTGGGACTAGCGGGAGGCCCCTCATCTCAGTTCTTC
CDR3 protein: CASSLGLAGGPSSQFF

J gene: TRBJ2-7
V gene: TRBV2
D gene: TRBD2
clone size: few
CDR3 DNA: TGTGCCAGCAGGGGGGGGACTAGCGGGAGCGACGAGCAGTACTTC
CDR3 protein: CASRGGTSGSDEQYF

J gene: TRBJ1-5
V gene: TRBV6-8
D gene: -
clone size: few
CDR3 DNA: TGTGCCAGCAGTGACGTCGGGGGACGACAGCCCCAGCATTTT
CDR3 protein: CASSDVGGRQPQHF